The 6 T cell receptor beta chains given below trace back to one sample, sequenced in a study of regulatory T cells in long-lasting Graves disease. Documented time point: persistent/refractory GD, antithyroid drugs over 5 years with positive TRAb. Scientists built the TCR library using RNA that was extracted from PBMCs. Sequencing libraries for TCR beta were prepared with iRepertoire HTBI primers and Arm-PCR of CDR3 regions. Each CDR3 protein is one row after TCRdb ran MiXCR on the multiplex PCR reads. This table holds roughly 500,000 distinct CDR3 sequences, about a fifth found once. The material was peripheral blood mononuclear cells (PBMCs), obtained when the disease was refractory, from a patient treated with antithyroid drugs. These receptors came from a female donor with Graves disease.

This sequence joins TRBV7-9 and TRBJ2-7; TRBD2 aligns across 10 bases. The CDR3 loop spans 15 amino acids. Germline CDR1 SEHNR, CDR2 FQNEAQ (reference sequence). J was trimmed by 5 bases and V by 5 bases; bases with no gene match: 9. The CDR3 reads CASSGTLAGRHEQYF. The CDR3 region has the DNA TGTGCCAGCAGCGGAACACTAGCGGGAAGGCACGAGCAGTACTTC.

The rearrangement uses TRBV20-1 and TRBJ2-7; D remains ambiguous. The V end was cut by 3 bases, the J end by 2 bases, with 20 bases between. This CDR3 is built from 16 residues. Germline loops: CDR1 DFQATT, CDR2 SNEGSKA (reference sequence). The CDR3: CSASGPAGSLPYEQYF. CDR3 nucleotide sequence: TGCAGTGCTAGCGGTCCAGCAGGATCGTTACCCTACGAGCAGTACTTC.

This clonotype has at least ten counts. V usage is TRBV6-5 and J usage is TRBJ2-7, with a tentative D call TRBD1 (5 bases). Germline V CDR1 and CDR2: MNHEY, SVGAGI. Trimming shortened V by 2 bases and J by 1 base, and 12 bases separated the two germline ends. CDR3 size: 15 residues. The CDR3 coding sequence is TGTGCCAGCAGTTACAATGGGGCGCGGTCCTACGAGCAGTACTTC. This encodes CASSYNGARSYEQYF.

This clonotype was seen many times. This chain joins TRBV28 and TRBJ2-2; 11 nucleotides align to TRBD2. V lost 7 bases to trimming and J lost 5 bases; unmatched junction nucleotides: 12. Germline CDR1 MDHEN, CDR2 SYDVKM. The CDR3 spans 17 residues. In nucleotides, the CDR3 is TGTGCCAGCATTCTCCGCCTAGCGGGAGGTTGGACCGGGGAGCTGTTTTTT. Its protein product is CASILRLAGGWTGELFF.

The chain recombines TRBV20-1 with TRBJ1-5; 10 bases map to TRBD1. The CDR3 spans 15 residues. Germline CDR1 DFQATT, CDR2 SNEGSKA (reference sequence). V gave up 4 bases and J gave up 7 bases; unmatched junction bases: 10. CDR3 protein: CSATSRDRGGQPQHF. In DNA form, the CDR3 reads TGCAGTGCTACCTCCCGGGACAGGGGAGGGCAGCCCCAGCATTTT.

Ten or more counts support this clonotype. This sequence joins TRBV30 and TRBJ2-7; 10 positions agree with TRBD2. The CDR3 extends over 12 amino acids. Trimming cost V 4 bases and J 7 bases; bases outside gene matches: 4. Germline-derived CDR1 and CDR2 are GTSNPN and SVGIG (reference sequence). Here the CDR3 DNA reads TGTGCCTGGACTAGCGGGAGCTGGGAGCAGTACTTC. This codes for CAWTSGSWEQYF.